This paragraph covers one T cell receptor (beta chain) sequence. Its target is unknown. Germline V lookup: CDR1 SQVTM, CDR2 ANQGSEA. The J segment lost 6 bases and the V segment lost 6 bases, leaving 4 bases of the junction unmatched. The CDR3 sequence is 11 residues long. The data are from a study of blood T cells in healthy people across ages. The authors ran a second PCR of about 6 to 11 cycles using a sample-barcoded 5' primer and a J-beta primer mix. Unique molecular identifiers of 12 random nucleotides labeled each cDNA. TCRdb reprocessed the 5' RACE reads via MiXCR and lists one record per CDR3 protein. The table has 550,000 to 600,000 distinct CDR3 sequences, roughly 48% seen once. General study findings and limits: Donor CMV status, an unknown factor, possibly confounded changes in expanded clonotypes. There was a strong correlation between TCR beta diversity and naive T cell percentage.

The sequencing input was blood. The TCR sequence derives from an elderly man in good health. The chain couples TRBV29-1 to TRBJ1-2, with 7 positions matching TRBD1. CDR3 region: CSVTGPNGYTF. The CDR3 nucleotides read TGCAGCGTGACAGGGCCAAATGGCTACACCTTC.